This T cell receptor (beta chain) was identified during a study of T cells and Merkel cell carcinoma outcomes. Study-level points and caveats: In Merkel cell carcinoma, repertoire and T-cell density reportedly predicted outcomes.

Some clones are missing from TCRdb's copy, which holds only in-frame ones; the method was immunoSEQ multiplex PCR. Seen here are roughly 16,000 clones, 81% observed once, and the top ten hold 9%. The CDR3 extends over 14 amino acids. Germline-derived CDR1 and CDR2 are SGHTA and FQGNSA. V gave up 1 base and J gave up 6 bases, with 10 bases separating them. Notes on this clone: Its matching antigen is unknown.

The sample consisted of tumor tissue from Merkel cell carcinoma. The receptor was derived from a human donor with Merkel cell carcinoma. The gene calls are TRBV7-2 and TRBJ2-1, with D possibly TRBD2 on 6 matching bases. CDR3 residues: CASSLVAGTNEQFF. For the CDR3, the DNA is TGTGCCAGCAGCTTAGTGGCGGGGACCAATGAGCAGTTCTTC.